This T cell receptor (beta chain) emerged from a study of shared T cell receptors in the human thymus. From germline, CDR1 is SNHLY and CDR2 FYNNEI. V lost 1 base to trimming and J lost 5 bases, with 20 bases between them. This CDR3 is 17 amino acids long. Clones were read by immunoSEQ multiplex PCR, and TCRdb kept only the in-frame ones, dropping some. The data show more than 300,000 clones, just under 95% seen once. This clone came up once. The V and J genes are TRBV2 and TRBJ2-5; tentatively, D is TRBD2 (5 bases). The receptor was isolated from a human donor. Sequenced: thymocytes. The CDR3: CASSEVRRFYPGETQYF. The CDR3 DNA is TGTGCCAGCAGTGAAGTGAGGAGGTTCTACCCCGGGGAGACCCAGTACTTC. The entire variable domain, with the rest obtained from reference TRBV2 and TRBJ2-5, is as follows: EPEVTQTPSHQVTQMGQEVILRCVPISNHLYFYWYRQILGQKVEFLVSFYNNEISEKSEIFDDQFSVERPDGSNFTLKIRSTKLEDSAMYFCASSEVRRFYPGETQYFGPGTRLLVL.